The present T cell receptor (beta chain) was sequenced within a study of vaccination and CD4 T cells after COVID-19. As regards this clonotype: Its specificity is unknown.

V was trimmed by 7 bases and J by 4 bases, leaving 15 bases between them. The CDR3 is 14 amino acids. The germline gives CDR1 MNHEY, CDR2 SMNVEV (reference sequence). Cultured CD4+ T cells had their DNA profiled by the Oncomine TCR Beta short-read assay. Genomic DNA from cultured CD4+ T cells was extracted. TCRdb recomputed calls from the PCR reads with MiXCR, one row per CDR3 protein. The sample gives about 1,600 distinct CDR3 sequences, around 64% of which show up once; approximately 42% is in the top ten. Notes on the study in general: Of the reactive clones in convalescent patients, a median about 90% showed up only post-vaccination.

Treatment indicated: roughly 11-day PBMC culture with coronavirus spike peptide pools or control peptides (ViraFEST assay). V is TRBV27 and J is TRBJ2-3, with D hard to call. The TCR comes from a human donor who had recovered from COVID-19. Sequenced material: CD4+ T cells from blood, cultured in vitro, taken after SARS-CoV-2 vaccination. CDR3 region: CASIHGPIADTQYF. As DNA, the CDR3 is TGTGCCAGCATCCACGGACCCATTGCAGATACGCAGTATTTT.